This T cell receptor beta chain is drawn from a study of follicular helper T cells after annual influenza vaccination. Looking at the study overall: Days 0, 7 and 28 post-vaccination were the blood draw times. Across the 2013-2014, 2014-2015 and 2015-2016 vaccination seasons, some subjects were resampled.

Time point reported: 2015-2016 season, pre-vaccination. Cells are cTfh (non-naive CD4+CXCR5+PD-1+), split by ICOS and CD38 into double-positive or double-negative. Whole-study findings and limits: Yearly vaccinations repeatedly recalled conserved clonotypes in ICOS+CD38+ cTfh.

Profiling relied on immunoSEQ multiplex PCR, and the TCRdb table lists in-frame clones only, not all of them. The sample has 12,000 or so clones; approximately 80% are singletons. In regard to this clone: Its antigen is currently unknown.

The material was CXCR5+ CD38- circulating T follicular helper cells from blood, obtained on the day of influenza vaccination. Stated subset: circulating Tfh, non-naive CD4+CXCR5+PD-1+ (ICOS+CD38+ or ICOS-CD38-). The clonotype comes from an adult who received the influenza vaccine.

The CDR3 DNA follows: TGTGCCAGCAGTGAGGTCAGCTACGAGCAGTACTTC. It is translated as CASSEVSYEQYF. V gene TRBV2 combines with J gene TRBJ2-7; no reliable D call. In germline, CDR1 is SNHLY, CDR2 FYNNEI. CDR3 length: 12 residues. Trimming removed 3 bases from V and 3 bases from J, with 6 bases in between.